The rows below give T cell receptor beta chains drawn from one sample of a study of T cells in Graves' hyperthyroidism and ophthalmopathy. TCRdb passed the multiplex PCR reads through MiXCR, listing each CDR3 protein once. The sample contains about 600,000 distinct CDR3 sequences, about a sixth of which appear only once. Material for sequencing was blood. The origin of the receptors is a woman aged 40 to 50 with Graves' ophthalmopathy. Each CDR3 is given with its conserved first and last residue. Each record gives: D gene, J gene, clone size, V gene, CDR3 DNA, CDR3 protein. The D gene is left open where the match is weak. Clone size appears in some rows only: once, few, many, or a class for an expanded clone.

D gene: NA
J gene: TRBJ1-1
clone size: NA
V gene: TRBV19
CDR3 DNA: TGTGCCAGTAGTAGGGGGGACAACACTGAAGCTTTCTTT
CDR3 protein: CASSRGDNTEAFF

D gene: NA
J gene: TRBJ1-3
clone size: few
V gene: TRBV18
CDR3 DNA: TGTGCCAGCTCACCACAGGAAGGAAACACCATATATTTT
CDR3 protein: CASSPQEGNTIYF

D gene: NA
J gene: TRBJ1-3
clone size: few
V gene: TRBV5-1
CDR3 DNA: TGCGCCAGCAGCTTGGTGGCCTCTGGAAACACCATATATTTT
CDR3 protein: CASSLVASGNTIYF

D gene: TRBD1
J gene: TRBJ1-1
clone size: NA
V gene: TRBV30
CDR3 DNA: TGTGCCTGGAGTAAAACGGGACAGGGGAGAGCTTTCTTT
CDR3 protein: CAWSKTGQGRAFF

D gene: TRBD1
J gene: TRBJ1-2
clone size: NA
V gene: TRBV5-1
CDR3 DNA: TGCGCCAGCTCTCAGGGACAGACGAGCTATGGCTACACCTTC
CDR3 protein: CASSQGQTSYGYTF

D gene: TRBD1
J gene: TRBJ1-6
clone size: NA
V gene: TRBV14
CDR3 DNA: TGTGCCAGCAGCCTTCGGACAGGGTTTAGTAATTCACCCCTCCACTTT
CDR3 protein: CASSLRTGFSNSPLHF

D gene: TRBD2
J gene: TRBJ2-7
clone size: NA
V gene: TRBV11-2
CDR3 DNA: TGTGCCAGCAGCACCAGCGGGGGCTGGGAGCAGTACTTC
CDR3 protein: CASSTSGGWEQYF

D gene: TRBD2
J gene: TRBJ2-3
clone size: many
V gene: TRBV2
CDR3 DNA: TGTGCCAGCAGTGGTCTAGCGGGGGGTGGCACAGATACGCAGTATTTT
CDR3 protein: CASSGLAGGGTDTQYF

D gene: TRBD1
J gene: TRBJ2-1
clone size: NA
V gene: TRBV19
CDR3 DNA: TGTGCCACCAGGGGGAATGAGCAGTTCTTC
CDR3 protein: CATRGNEQFF

D gene: NA
J gene: TRBJ2-3
clone size: few
V gene: TRBV6-4
CDR3 DNA: TGTGCCAGCAGTGAAAACGGGGAGGCAGATACGCAGTATTTT
CDR3 protein: CASSENGEADTQYF

D gene: TRBD2
J gene: TRBJ2-7
clone size: few
V gene: TRBV25-1
CDR3 DNA: TGTGCCGGCAAAGCGGGAGTATCCTACGAGCAGTACTTC
CDR3 protein: CAGKAGVSYEQYF

D gene: TRBD2
J gene: TRBJ2-3
clone size: many
V gene: TRBV27
CDR3 DNA: TGTGCCAGCAGGCGGGAGGGCTCCCGCACAGATACGCAGTATTTT
CDR3 protein: CASRREGSRTDTQYF

D gene: NA
J gene: TRBJ2-6
clone size: many
V gene: TRBV28
CDR3 DNA: TGTGCCAGCGGGGGTCCCTCTGGGGCCAACGTCCTGACTTTC
CDR3 protein: CASGGPSGANVLTF

D gene: NA
J gene: TRBJ1-1
clone size: many
V gene: TRBV2
CDR3 DNA: TGTGCCAGCAGTGATCAGGACACTGAAGCTTTCTTT
CDR3 protein: CASSDQDTEAFF

D gene: TRBD2
J gene: TRBJ2-1
clone size: few
V gene: TRBV18
CDR3 DNA: TGTGCCAGCTCACCTGAACTAGCGGGATTAGCTGAGCAGTTCTTC
CDR3 protein: CASSPELAGLAEQFF

D gene: TRBD1
J gene: TRBJ1-6
clone size: NA
V gene: TRBV7-2
CDR3 DNA: TGTGCCAGCAGCGCGACAGGGCTTTCACCCCTCCACTTT
CDR3 protein: CASSATGLSPLHF

D gene: TRBD2
J gene: TRBJ2-3
clone size: many
V gene: TRBV11-1
CDR3 DNA: TGTGCCAGCAGCTCGGGACTAGCGGGGACCACAGATACGCAGTATTTT
CDR3 protein: CASSSGLAGTTDTQYF

D gene: NA
J gene: TRBJ2-7
clone size: NA
V gene: TRBV2
CDR3 DNA: TGTGCCAGCAGGGGGGCGGGAGACTACGAGCAGTACTTC
CDR3 protein: CASRGAGDYEQYF

D gene: TRBD1
J gene: TRBJ2-3
clone size: many
V gene: TRBV20-1
CDR3 DNA: TGCAGTGCAAATACCTGGGGACAGGGGACCACAGATACGCAGTATTTT
CDR3 protein: CSANTWGQGTTDTQYF

D gene: NA
J gene: TRBJ2-7
clone size: many
V gene: TRBV2
CDR3 DNA: TGTGCCAGCCTCCCGCGGCCCCCCCCAACTTACGAGCAGTACTTC
CDR3 protein: CASLPRPPPTYEQYF

D gene: NA
J gene: TRBJ2-1
clone size: few
V gene: TRBV5-1
CDR3 DNA: TGCGCCAGCAGCTTGCCATCCGCGGGACGGGCGGGTGAGCAGTTCTTC
CDR3 protein: CASSLPSAGRAGEQFF

D gene: NA
J gene: TRBJ2-1
clone size: many
V gene: TRBV28
CDR3 DNA: TGTGCCAGCAGTACCCCCGGGGAGCAGTTCTTC
CDR3 protein: CASSTPGEQFF